The 15 T cell receptor beta chains reported below all come from one sample, sequenced in a study of beta chain features in type 1 diabetes. Reverse transcription of all isolated RNA meant that expressed TCRB transcripts were sequenced. Libraries were prepared by immunoSEQ multiplex PCR; TCRdb keeps only in-frame clonotypes and omits some of them. The table has under 900,000 clones, roughly 15% seen once. The sequenced sample was naive CD4+ T cells from blood. The receptor source for this set is a woman aged 18-35 years in good health.

This clone was found a few times. The chain carries TRBV5-1 and TRBJ2-5; TRBD1 agrees at 8 bases. Germline V gives CDR1 SGHRS, CDR2 YFSETQ. V lost 3 bases to trimming and J lost 2 bases; unmatched junction nucleotides: 3. The CDR3 has 14 residues. CDR3 region: CASSSGQAQETQYF. In DNA, the CDR3 is TGCGCCAGCAGCTCGGGACAGGCGCAAGAGACCCAGTACTTC. Looking up the rest from reference TRBV5-1 and TRBJ2-5 gives the full variable domain: KAGVTQTPRYLIKTRGQQVTLSCSPISGHRSVSWYQQTPGQGLQFLFEYFSETQRNKGNFPGRFSGRQFSNSRSEMNVSTLELGDSALYLCASSSGQAQETQYFGPGTRLLVL.

This chain uses TRBV5-6 with TRBJ2-3; 8 bases agree with TRBD2. J was trimmed by 6 bases and V by 3 bases; bases with no gene match: 12. The CDR3 runs 16 residues. Per the germline V gene, CDR1 is SGHDT and CDR2 is YYEEEE. The CDR3 DNA reads as TGTGCCAGCAGCTGGTCTTTGGGTCGGGAGGGCGATACGCAGTATTTT. This translates into CASSWSLGREGDTQYF. The variable domain in full, with the rest retrieved from reference TRBV5-6 and TRBJ2-3, is DAGVTQSPTHLIKTRGQQVTLRCSPKSGHDTVSWYQQALGQGPQFIFQYYEEEERQRGNFPDRFSGHQFPNYSSELNVNALLLGDSALYLCASSWSLGREGDTQYFGPGTRLTVL.

V and J are TRBV7-9 and TRBJ1-5; 8 bases agree with TRBD1. J gave up 4 bases and V 4 bases, and 6 bases lay outside the gene matches. Germline values: CDR1 SEHNR, CDR2 FQNEAQ (reference sequence). The CDR3 contains 15 residues. The CDR3 bases are TGTGCCAGCAGCTCCTCTGACAGGGGTAATCAGCCCCAGCATTTT. This gives the protein CASSSSDRGNQPQHF.

This clone showed up just once. V usage is TRBV11-1 and J usage is TRBJ2-1; TRBD2 might be the D (5 bases). Trimming shortened V by 5 bases and J by 8 bases, and 16 bases separated the two germline ends. CDR3 length: 14 residues. Germline V gene lookup returns CDR1 SGHAT and CDR2 FQDESV (reference sequence). In nucleotides, the CDR3 is TGTGCCAGCAGCCGATCTCGGGGAATAGATGAGCAGTTCTTC. Residues: CASSRSRGIDEQFF. The whole variable domain, filled in from reference TRBV11-1 and TRBJ2-1, reads EAEVAQSPRYKITEKSQAVAFWCDPISGHATLYWYRQILGQGPELLVQFQDESVVDDSQLPKDRFSAERLKGVDSTLKIQPAELGDSAMYLCASSRSRGIDEQFFGPGTRLTVL.

Written as DNA, the CDR3 is TGCGCCAGCAGCCCGGGTTCAGATACGCAGTATTTT. Protein product: CASSPGSDTQYF. The chain employs TRBV4-3 and TRBJ2-3; D gene unclear. Germline CDR1 and CDR2: LGHNA and YSLEER. Trimming stripped 4 bases from V and 4 bases from J, with 6 bases between. The CDR3 has 12 residues.

The chain employs TRBV7-3 and TRBJ2-2, with TRBD2 matching 8 bases. This CDR3 is built from 18 residues. J was trimmed by 5 bases and V by 4 bases; bases with no gene match: 15. Looked up from germline, CDR1 is SGHTA and CDR2 is FQGTGA. The chain's CDR3 is CASSWEGGAGVRTGELFF. CDR3 nucleotide sequence: TGTGCCAGCAGCTGGGAGGGTGGAGCGGGAGTAAGAACCGGGGAGCTGTTTTTT.

The V call is TRBV10-3, the J call TRBJ1-3; 7 bases align to TRBD1. The CDR3 runs 14 residues. V shed 6 bases, J shed 0 bases, and the junction held 2 bases outside the gene matches. Germline V gene sequence: CDR1 ENHRY, CDR2 SYGVKD. CDR3 sequence (DNA): TGTGCCATCAGCCGGACAGGCTCTGGAAACACCATATATTTT. This gives the protein CAISRTGSGNTIYF.

The rearrangement links TRBV11-2 to TRBJ2-3; 9 bases align to TRBD1. The V and J ends lost 5 bases and 3 bases, in that order; junction bases with no gene match: 6. Germline V gives CDR1 SGHAT, CDR2 FQNNGV. The CDR3 is 15 amino acids. The chain's CDR3 is CASSPRTGATDTQYF. CDR3 coding DNA: TGTGCCAGCAGCCCCCGGACAGGGGCAACAGATACGCAGTATTTT.

This clone was seen a single time. This chain links TRBV30 with TRBJ2-3, with 13 bases lining up with TRBD2. The CDR3 is made up of 19 amino acids. V gave up 3 bases and J gave up 4 bases; unmatched junction bases: 16. CDR1 and CDR2 (germline): GTSNPN, SVGIG (reference sequence). CDR3 region: CAWRDRTSGSPTEPDTQYF. CDR3 nucleotide sequence: TGTGCCTGGAGGGATAGGACTAGCGGGAGCCCCACAGAGCCAGATACGCAGTATTTT.

The V gene is TRBV5-4, the J gene TRBJ2-1, with 7 positions matching TRBD1. After removal of 2 bases from V and 8 bases from J, the junction contained 4 bases not matched to a gene. The CDR3 has 13 residues. Germline V gene sequence: CDR1 SGHNT, CDR2 YYREEE (reference sequence). The chain's CDR3 is CASSFEQGHEQFF. CDR3 DNA: TGTGCCAGCAGCTTTGAACAGGGGCATGAGCAGTTCTTC.

This clone was observed a few times. The chain couples TRBV19 to TRBJ1-2, with a tentative D call TRBD1 (6 bases). Germline V lookup: CDR1 LNHDA, CDR2 SQIVND (reference sequence). The CDR3 length is 17 residues. Trimming left V 3 bases short and J 6 bases short, with 23 bases between. The CDR3 protein is CASSIRLQGTPSDGYTF. The CDR3 DNA reads as TGTGCCAGTAGTATTCGGTTACAGGGAACACCTTCGGATGGCTACACCTTC.

This chain connects TRBV7-8 to TRBJ2-3; no clear D. CDR3 length: 14 amino acids. The ends were cut back, 5 bases at V and 2 bases at J, with 11 bases in the middle. Germline CDR1 is SGHVS and CDR2 is FQNEAQ. The CDR3 loop is CASSPQTYTDTQYF. The CDR3 DNA follows: TGTGCCAGCAGCCCCCAGACCTACACAGATACGCAGTATTTT.

This clone was seen only a few times. This chain connects TRBV5-5 to TRBJ2-5, with 9 bases fitting TRBD1. The CDR3 has 20 residues. J lost 5 bases, V lost 4 bases, and 24 bases had no gene match. Germline V gives CDR1 SGHKS, CDR2 YYEKEE (reference sequence). The CDR3 nucleotides are TGTGCCAGCAGCCGCCGGGACAGGGCTATCTCCACTTCCCTTGGCGAGACCCAGTACTTC. The encoded protein is CASSRRDRAISTSLGETQYF. Filled out from reference TRBV5-5 and TRBJ2-5, the complete variable domain reads DAGVTQSPTHLIKTRGQQVTLRCSPISGHKSVSWYQQVLGQGPQFIFQYYEKEERGRGNFPDRFSARQFPNYSSELNVNALLLGDSALYLCASSRRDRAISTSLGETQYFGPGTRLLVL.

This clone was observed a few times. The chain carries TRBV19 and TRBJ2-7; 8 nucleotides align to TRBD1. The germline CDR1 and CDR2 sequences are LNHDA and SQIVND (reference sequence). The CDR3 has 14 residues. The V gene end was trimmed by 9 bases and the J gene end by 3 bases; junction bases not matched to a gene: 10. The CDR3 spells CASRFRQGHYEQYF. The CDR3 DNA reads as TGTGCCAGCAGATTTAGACAGGGGCACTACGAGCAGTACTTC.

This chain links TRBV21-1 with TRBJ2-7; TRBD1 is taken as the D call from the table, unchecked against the DNA. TRBV21-1 corresponds to a pseudogene. The CDR3 is 16 amino acids. CDR3 sequence reads: CASSKGFRQGAREQYF. CDR3 sequence (DNA): TGTGCCAGCAGCAAAGGATTTCGGCAGGGGGCTCGCGAGCAGTACTTC.